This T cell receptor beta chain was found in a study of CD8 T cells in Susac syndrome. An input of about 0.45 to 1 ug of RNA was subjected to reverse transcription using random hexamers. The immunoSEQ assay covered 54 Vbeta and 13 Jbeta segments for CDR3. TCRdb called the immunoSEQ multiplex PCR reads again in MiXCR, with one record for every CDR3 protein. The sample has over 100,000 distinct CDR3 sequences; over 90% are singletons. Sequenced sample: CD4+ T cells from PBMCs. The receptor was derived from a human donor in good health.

CDR3 sequence reads: CASSLPPGASGYTF. CDR3 coding DNA: TGTGCCAGCAGTTTGCCCCCAGGGGCGAGTGGCTACACCTTC. The chain recombines TRBV12-3 or TRBV12-4 with TRBJ1-2; the D gene is possibly TRBD1 (6 bases). This CDR3 spans 14 amino acids. The V gene lost 3 bases and the J gene lost 7 bases, with 15 bases spanning the gap.